These 5 T cell receptor beta chains share one sample of origin, sequenced in a study of cytomegalovirus exposure and HLA in healthy donors (dated 2017 in TCRdb). The library came from the immunoSEQ multiplex PCR assay. For the multiplex PCR, a mixture combining 60 forward primers for TCR Vbeta segments and 13 reverse primers for TCR Jbeta segments was used. The clones in this table, taken by TCRdb from immuneACCESS, are in-frame only. Not every clone is retained; where verified, under half of the shortfall comes from an unresolved V gene, and the cause of the rest is unknown. The sample table lists about 160,000 clones, approximately 80% of them with a count of one. The ten largest clones add up to approximately 2.3% of the sample. Sequencing was done on a sample of PBMCs. The receptors were sampled from a man aged 50-59 years in good health and CMV-seropositive.

On this clone: The junction shows a germline mismatch at one end, possibly a read error. Other DNA sequences of this sample code for an identical CDR3. The V gene is TRBV5-1, the J gene TRBJ2-5; D is possibly TRBD2 (5 bases). The CDR3 extends over 14 amino acids. Germline lookup yields CDR1 SGHRS and CDR2 YFSETQ. The CDR3 DNA reads as TGTGCCAGCAGCTTAGGAGGCATTCAAGAGACCCAGTACTTC. It specifies CASSLGGIQETQYF. The entire variable domain, with the rest obtained from reference TRBV5-1 and TRBJ2-5, is as follows: KAGVTQTPRYLIKTRGQQVTLSCSPISGHRSVSWYQQTPGQGLQFLFEYFSETQRNKGNFPGRFSGRQFSNSRSEMNVSTLELGDSALYLCASSLGGIQETQYFGPGTRLLVL.

The V call is TRBV14, the J call TRBJ2-5; possible D gene TRBD2, 6 bases. The germline gives CDR1 SGHDN, CDR2 FVKESK. Between the trimmed V and J ends, which lost 5 bases and 7 bases, there was a span of 8 bases. The CDR3 has 11 residues. The CDR3: CASSSGVTQYF. The DNA of the CDR3 is TGTGCCAGCAGCTCGGGAGTGACCCAGTACTTC.

The chain couples TRBV4-1 to TRBJ2-7; D is possibly TRBD2 (7 bases). There are 16 residues in the CDR3. Deletions cut 1 base from V and 0 bases from J, with 13 bases between. Looked up from germline, CDR1 is MGHRA and CDR2 is YSYEKL. CDR3 bases: TGCGCCAGCAGCCAAGCTGAGGGGGGGGGCTCCTACGAGCAGTACTTC. Amino acid sequence: CASSQAEGGGSYEQYF.

The chain employs TRBV2 and TRBJ2-3; 10 bases match TRBD2. Losses at the gene ends were 7 bases for V and 6 bases for J; bases not matched to a gene: 13. The germline V gene encodes CDR1 SNHLY and CDR2 FYNNEI. The CDR3 totals 16 residues. The CDR3 nucleotides are TGTGCCAGCACCGGGGGCCCTAGCGGGGGTTGGGATACGCAGTATTTT. This sequence encodes CASTGGPSGGWDTQYF.

Details on this clone: The junction does not match germline at one end; this may be a read error. This chain joins TRBV15 and TRBJ2-5, with a tentative D call TRBD1 (7 bases). CDR3 length: 15 amino acids. In germline, CDR1 is LNHNV, CDR2 YYDKDF (reference sequence). The CDR3 loop is CATSRDQGGTEAQYF. In nucleotides, the CDR3 is TGTGCCACCAGCAGAGATCAAGGGGGGACAGAGGCCCAGTACTTC.